What follows describes a single T cell receptor (beta chain). Original analysis: Cell counts per sample came from amplifying reference gene primers. Sequencing used immunoSEQ multiplex PCR; TCRdb keeps in-frame clones, though not all of them. That table furnishes V, J and clone size, whereas the DNA furnished D and trimming. The table records fewer than 250,000 clones, 70% to 90% of them present only once. These data are taken from a study of blood T cell repertoires in COVID-19. As for the study in general: The United States, Italy and Spain were the sources of the acute and convalescent COVID-19 samples. From T cells, B-cell-depleted T cells, or PBMCs came the material, which was cDNA or gDNA.

Germline values: CDR1 SGHRS, CDR2 YFSETQ. The CDR3 totals 14 residues. With V trimmed by 4 bases and J by 4 bases, 7 bases remained unmatched. The clonotype was recovered from a man in his fifties with acute or convalescent COVID-19. V gene TRBV5-1 combines with J gene TRBJ1-1; 7 nucleotides line up with TRBD1. Specimen: peripheral blood. CDR3 residues: CASSGDRESTEAFF. CDR3 sequence (DNA): TGCGCCAGCAGCGGCGACAGGGAAAGCACTGAAGCTTTCTTT.